Presented here are 32 T cell receptor beta chains from one specimen sequenced in a study of blood T cells in healthy people across ages. Combining a sample-barcoded 5' primer with a J-beta primer mix, a second PCR ran for 7 to 11 cycles. TCRdb analysed the 5' RACE reads with MiXCR anew, one entry per CDR3 protein. Of about a million distinct CDR3 sequences listed, around 46% are singletons. Material for sequencing was blood. All receptors derive from a man aged 30 to 39 in good health.

This clonotype was seen only a few times. The chain has TRBV5-1 and TRBJ2-3, with a possible D match to TRBD1 (5 bases). Germline V lookup: CDR1 SGHRS, CDR2 YFSETQ. V lost 4 bases and J lost 4, with 16 bases in between. The CDR3 is 15 amino acids. The CDR3 DNA reads as TGCGCCAGCAGCGGCACAGGCCAGCACCCAGATACGCAGTATTTT. It is translated as CASSGTGQHPDTQYF.

The chain is built from TRBV20-1 and TRBJ2-5; D call uncertain. This CDR3 has 12 residues. V was trimmed by 5 bases and J by 4 bases, leaving 11 bases between them. CDR1 and CDR2 (germline): DFQATT, SNEGSKA (reference sequence). The CDR3 DNA is TGCAGTGCTCCCCGTTGGGGAGAGACCCAGTACTTC. Amino acids: CSAPRWGETQYF.

This clonotype was observed a handful of times. The chain has TRBV4-2 and TRBJ2-3; 10 bases map to TRBD2. Germline lookup yields CDR1 LGHNA and CDR2 YNFKEQ. The trim removed 4 bases at V and 0 bases at J, leaving 10 bases unmatched. The CDR3 runs to 18 residues. Here the CDR3 DNA reads TGTGCCAGCAGCCCCCGGACTAGCGGTTTTCGTAGCACAGATACGCAGTATTTT. It specifies CASSPRTSGFRSTDTQYF.

The sample holds a few counts of this clonotype. The chain couples TRBV28 to TRBJ2-7, with a weak D call TRBD2 (6 bases). V was trimmed by 6 bases and J by 3 bases, leaving 18 bases between them. Germline-derived CDR1 and CDR2 are MDHEN and SYDVKM. The CDR3 has 15 amino acids. CDR3 coding DNA: TGTGCCAGCAGCTCGGAGCGGGTTCGAATCTACGAGCAGTACTTC. Encoded protein: CASSSERVRIYEQYF.

V and J are TRBV12-3 or TRBV12-4 and TRBJ1-1; the D gene is possibly TRBD1 (6 bases). This CDR3 region has 14 residues. The V and J ends lost 7 bases and 9 bases respectively, with 21 bases between them. The chain's CDR3 is CASTKGIYGTQAFF. The CDR3 DNA is TGTGCCAGCACCAAGGGAATATATGGGACACAAGCTTTCTTT.

Only a few counts were recorded for this clonotype. This chain uses TRBV9 with TRBJ1-2, with D perhaps matching TRBD1 (5 bases). The V and J ends lost 0 bases and 8 bases respectively, with 17 bases between them. CDR3 length: 15 amino acids. Germline assignment: CDR1 SGDLS and CDR2 YYNGEE. This chain's CDR3 is CASSVAEGSQGGYTF. The CDR3 DNA reads as TGTGCCAGCAGCGTAGCTGAGGGGTCCCAAGGGGGCTACACCTTC.

The genes are TRBV7-8 and TRBJ2-1; TRBD2 aligns across 7 bases. Looked up from germline, CDR1 is SGHVS and CDR2 is FQNEAQ. Trimming removed 3 bases from V and 2 bases from J; junction bases left unmatched: 1. This CDR3 is 14 amino acids long. This CDR3 is CASSFGTTYNEQFF. CDR3 coding DNA: TGTGCCAGCAGCTTCGGGACTACCTACAATGAGCAGTTCTTC.

The rearrangement joins TRBV27 to TRBJ2-7; D assignment may be TRBD1 or TRBD2 (5 bases each). The CDR3 is 16 residues long. With 7 bases removed from V and 3 bases from J, the gap between germline ends came to 22 bases. CDR1 and CDR2 from the germline V gene are MNHEY and SMNVEV (reference sequence). In nucleotides, the CDR3 is TGTGCCAGCACCCCTAGTTCGGGGACCATTGTCTACGAGCAGTACTTC. It codes for CASTPSSGTIVYEQYF.

This sequence joins TRBV12-3 or TRBV12-4 and TRBJ2-7, with 7 positions matching TRBD2. The length of the CDR3 is 14 residues. V dropped 3 bases and J dropped 6; count of bases not matched to a gene: 8. The CDR3 bases are TGTGCCAGCAGTTTTGGGAGGGGTCGTCGCGAGCAGTACTTC. It specifies CASSFGRGRREQYF.

The chain joins TRBV9 to TRBJ1-5; D call uncertain. Trimming stripped 0 bases from V and 4 bases from J, with 11 bases between. CDR3 length equals 15 residues. Germline V gives CDR1 SGDLS, CDR2 YYNGEE. The CDR3, as DNA: TGTGCCAGCAGCGTAGGTGGAACCGGGAATCAGCCCCAGCATTTT. Translation: CASSVGGTGNQPQHF.

Only a few counts were recorded for this clonotype. The V gene is TRBV11-2, the J gene TRBJ2-1; D could derive from TRBD1 or TRBD2 (5 bases each). V was clipped by 0 bases and J by 8 bases, with 11 bases between them. The CDR3 is 14 amino acids. Germline V lookup: CDR1 SGHAT, CDR2 FQNNGV. CDR3 DNA sequence: TGTGCCAGCAGCTTAGAAGAGGGGAACCATGAGCAGTTCTTC. It specifies CASSLEEGNHEQFF.

This clonotype was detected only once. V gene TRBV9 combines with J gene TRBJ1-2, with D hard to call. Trimming removed 0 bases at V and 8 bases at J, with 8 bases between. Germline CDR1 reads SGDLS; CDR2 reads YYNGEE. The CDR3 loop spans 12 amino acids. For the CDR3, the DNA is TGTGCCAGCAGCGTAGGTTACAGCGGCTACACCTTC. It is translated as CASSVGYSGYTF.

This clonotype occurred once. The V gene is TRBV4-1, the J gene TRBJ1-4; TRBD1 aligns across 9 bases. V trimming: 0 bases; J trimming: 5 bases; junction bases outside the gene matches: 10. Germline CDR1 and CDR2: MGHRA and YSYEKL. The CDR3 consists of 18 residues. CDR3 DNA sequence: TGCGCCAGCAGCCAAGATGGGGACAGGGCTGGTCGGAATGAAAAACTGTTTTTT. Translated, it gives CASSQDGDRAGRNEKLFF.

V and J are TRBV6-2 or TRBV6-3 and TRBJ2-3, with 12 bases lining up with TRBD2. Germline values: CDR1 MNHEY, CDR2 SVGEGT. V trimming: 10 bases; J trimming: 2 bases; junction bases outside the gene matches: 10. This CDR3 is built from 16 residues. CDR3 nucleotide sequence: TGTGCCACCGACCTTGGACTAGCGGGGCCCACAGATACGCAGTATTTT. Its translation: CATDLGLAGPTDTQYF.

This chain links TRBV27 with TRBJ2-4, with D unresolved. The end of the DNA fits TRBJ2-5 better, so the J call may be wrong. Germline CDR1 MNHEY, CDR2 SMNVEV (reference sequence). The CDR3 loop spans 12 amino acids. CDR3 residues: CASSDVQETQYF. The CDR3 DNA is TGTGCCAGCAGCGACGTTCAAGAGACCCAGTACTTC.

This sequence joins TRBV4-1 and TRBJ1-6, with D possibly TRBD1 on 6 matching bases. CDR3 length: 15 amino acids. The V end lost 0 bases, the J end lost 7 bases, and 10 bases lay between the germline ends. Per the germline V gene, CDR1 is MGHRA and CDR2 is YSYEKL. CDR3: CASSQDRDKNSPLHF. The CDR3 DNA reads TGCGCCAGCAGCCAAGATCGGGACAAAAATTCACCCCTCCACTTT.

The rearrangement links TRBV4-1 to TRBJ2-2; D is possibly TRBD1 (5 bases). The CDR3 covers 17 residues. Trimming took 3 bases from V and 0 from J, leaving 14 bases between them. In germline, CDR1 is MGHRA, CDR2 YSYEKL. CDR3: CASSHWGGSTNTGELFF. CDR3 DNA: TGCGCCAGCAGCCATTGGGGCGGTTCTACGAACACCGGGGAGCTGTTTTTT.

The chain carries TRBV28 and TRBJ2-3; D not certain. The germline gives CDR1 MDHEN, CDR2 SYDVKM. Between the trimmed V and J ends, which lost 4 bases and 5 bases, there was a span of 13 bases. The CDR3 loop spans 14 amino acids. As DNA, the CDR3 is TGTGCCAGCAGTTATCCGTCATTAAAAGATACGCAGTATTTT. Encoded protein: CASSYPSLKDTQYF. Looking up the rest from reference TRBV28 and TRBJ2-3 gives the full variable domain: DVKVTQSSRYLVKRTGEKVFLECVQDMDHENMFWYRQDPGLGLRLIYFSYDVKMKEKGDIPEGYSVSREKKERFSLILESASTNQTSMYLCASSYPSLKDTQYFGPGTRLTVL.

The table lists this clonotype with a few counts. The chain uses TRBV20-1 and TRBJ2-7; tentatively, D is TRBD2 (6 bases). There are 15 residues in the CDR3. Trimming left V 1 base short and J 3 bases short, with 16 bases between. CDR1 is DFQATT, CDR2 SNEGSKA, per germline (reference sequence). In DNA, the CDR3 is TGCAGTGCTAGAGGGAAAGGGAGGAAGGACTACGAGCAGTACTTC. Translated: CSARGKGRKDYEQYF.

The chain recombines TRBV7-9 with TRBJ2-1; TRBD1 aligns across 8 bases. V lost 2 bases, J lost 6 bases, and 9 bases stayed unmatched. CDR3 length: 16 residues. CDR1 and CDR2 (germline): SEHNR, FQNEAQ (reference sequence). CDR3 coding DNA: TGTGCCAGCAGCTTACTCGGACAGGGCATAATCAATGAGCAGTTCTTC. Protein product: CASSLLGQGIINEQFF.

The chain carries TRBV18 and TRBJ1-5; a weak D match, TRBD1 (5 bases). Looked up from germline, CDR1 is KGHSH and CDR2 is LQKENI. This CDR3 has 13 residues. Between the trimmed V and J ends, which lost 2 bases and 5 bases, there was a span of 7 bases. CDR3 region: CASSPGADQPQHF. In nucleotides, the CDR3 is TGTGCCAGCTCACCAGGGGCGGATCAGCCCCAGCATTTT. Combining the CDR3 with reference TRBV18 and TRBJ1-5 gives the whole variable domain NAGVMQNPRHLVRRRGQEARLRCSPMKGHSHVYWYRQLPEEGLKFMVYLQKENIIDESGMPKERFSAEFPKEGPSILRIQQVVRGDSAAYFCASSPGADQPQHFGDGTRLSIL.

This clonotype has only one observation. Compared with germline, one end of the junction differs, possibly owing to a read error. The V and J genes are TRBV7-2 and TRBJ2-3; D perhaps matches TRBD1 (5 bases). The length of the CDR3 is 15 residues. Germline V gene lookup returns CDR1 SGHTA and CDR2 FQGNSA. The CDR3 bases are TGTGCCAACAGCCCCCAGGGTCTGGGCACAGATACGCAGTATTTT. This sequence encodes CANSPQGLGTDTQYF. Filled out from reference TRBV7-2 and TRBJ2-3, the complete variable domain reads GAGVSQSPSNKVTEKGKDVELRCDPISGHTALYWYRQSLGQGLEFLIYFQGNSAPDKSGLPSDRFSAERTGGSVSTLTIQRTQQEDSAVYLCANSPQGLGTDTQYFGPGTRLTVL.

This rearrangement joins TRBV29-1 to TRBJ2-1; tentative D call: TRBD1 (6 bases). V was cut by 5 bases and J by 2 bases, with 16 bases left in between. CDR1 is SQVTM and CDR2 is ANQGSEA in the germline V gene. This CDR3 has 15 amino acids. CDR3 sequence: CSVNGRGGAYNEQFF. CDR3 coding DNA: TGCAGCGTTAATGGACGAGGGGGAGCCTACAATGAGCAGTTCTTC.

This chain links TRBV28 with TRBJ2-1, with D possibly matching TRBD1 (6 bases). The V end lost 4 bases, the J end lost 8 bases, and 9 bases lay between the germline ends. This CDR3 spans 12 amino acids. Germline assignment: CDR1 MDHEN and CDR2 SYDVKM. The CDR3 is CASSSQGYEQFF. The CDR3 DNA reads TGTGCCAGCAGTTCGCAGGGGTATGAGCAGTTCTTC.

The chain is built from TRBV4-3 and TRBJ2-7; 11 bases map to TRBD2. Matching the DNA end better, TRBJ2-5 makes the J call doubtful. Per the germline V gene, CDR1 is LGHNA and CDR2 is YSLEER. The CDR3 runs to 18 residues. CDR3 protein: CASSQDVTSGGSEETQYF. CDR3 sequence (DNA): TGCGCCAGCAGCCAAGATGTTACTAGCGGGGGTTCTGAAGAGACCCAGTACTTC.

A note on this clonotype: One junction end does not reproduce the germline sequence, and a read error may be involved. V is TRBV12-3 or TRBV12-4 and J is TRBJ2-1; tentative D call: TRBD1 (6 bases). This CDR3 comprises 15 residues. CDR3 region: CASRSGAGAYNGQFF. CDR3 nucleotides: TGTGCCAGCAGATCCGGGGCAGGGGCCTACAATGGGCAGTTCTTC.

The table lists this clonotype with a few counts. The chain couples TRBV5-5 to TRBJ2-3; TRBD1 is a possible D gene (6 bases). Looked up from germline, CDR1 is SGHKS and CDR2 is YYEKEE (reference sequence). V was trimmed by 4 bases and J by 3 bases, leaving 12 bases between them. The CDR3 loop spans 14 amino acids. The CDR3 bases are TGTGCCAGCAGCACTACGAGGGGGACAGATACGCAGTATTTT. Residues: CASSTTRGTDTQYF.

The gene calls are TRBV5-6 and TRBJ2-1; 8 nucleotides align to TRBD2. The CDR3 spans 15 residues. CDR1 is SGHDT and CDR2 is YYEEEE in the germline V gene. The V and J ends lost 3 bases and 5 bases, in that order; junction bases with no gene match: 7. CDR3 protein: CASSSRLSGNNEQFF. The CDR3 DNA is TGTGCCAGCAGCTCCCGGCTTAGCGGGAACAATGAGCAGTTCTTC.

The rearrangement uses TRBV20-1 and TRBJ2-7; no definite D call. Matching the DNA end better, TRBJ2-5 makes the J call doubtful. Germline V CDR1 and CDR2: DFQATT, SNEGSKA (reference sequence). The CDR3 contains 9 residues. The CDR3 region has the DNA TGCACCGGAAGGGAGACCCAGTACTTC. This encodes CTGRETQYF.

This clonotype was picked up one time. The chain has TRBV5-6 and TRBJ2-2; 9 bases are shared with TRBD1. The germline V gene has CDR1 SGHDT and CDR2 YYEEEE. V shed 5 bases and J 4 bases; nucleotides not matched to a gene: 6. This CDR3 has 15 amino acids. The CDR3 DNA reads TGTGCCAGCAGTGGACAGGGGTTCCTCACCGGGGAGCTGTTTTTT. Amino acid sequence: CASSGQGFLTGELFF.

V is TRBV6-5 and J is TRBJ2-1, with TRBD1 matching over 8 bases. J was trimmed by 4 bases and V by 2 bases; bases with no gene match: 16. Germline CDR1 MNHEY, CDR2 SVGAGI. The CDR3 sequence is 19 residues long. In DNA, the CDR3 is TGTGCCAGCAGTTACCCGACCCTCCCGGACAGGGCCCTTTACAATGAGCAGTTCTTC. Its protein is CASSYPTLPDRALYNEQFF.

The sample holds a few counts of this clonotype. J is TRBJ2-5 and V is TRBV4-3, with D possibly TRBD2 on 5 matching bases. V shed 0 bases and J shed 2 bases, with 22 bases lying between them. The CDR3 extends over 19 amino acids. In germline, CDR1 is LGHNA, CDR2 YSLEER. CDR3 sequence: CASSQDSPLGTRGQETQYF. The CDR3 bases are TGCGCCAGCAGCCAAGATTCCCCACTTGGCACTAGAGGACAAGAGACCCAGTACTTC.